This paragraph covers one TCR beta chain sequence. This clonotype has a handful of counts. It has no known antigen specificity. Within one base of it there is no much larger clone, and no base qualities were kept. Library preparation was by 5' RACE. The sequencing machine was a NextSeq 500. In the TCR library protocol, a unique molecular identifier was attached to each TCR cDNA molecule so that PCR and sequencing errors could be corrected. The authors processed their data as follows. TCR identification, UMI-based error correction and CDR3 extraction were all carried out with Decombinator tools. TCRs above a frequency of 2 per 1,000, corresponding to the top 1% of the tumor frequency distribution, were defined as expanded. Each repertoire was subsampled 100 times to 5,000 TCRs, after which Renyi diversity was computed with the R vegan package. CDR3 similarity networks were built from amino acid triplet string-kernel similarity, connecting CDR3s with pairwise similarity above 0.82. The public reads were reprocessed in TCRdb via fastp at Q25 and MiXCR, keeping in-frame beta chains. All rows with the same CDR3 protein become a single entry with the most common DNA and genes. Here the V and J calls rest on TCRdb's processing, not on the authors' analysis. Present in this sample are around 60,000 distinct CDR3 sequences, 7% to 10% of which were seen just once. Over 12% of the sample goes to the ten largest clones.

This sample was taken from a study of spatial heterogeneity in lung cancer (dated by TCRdb to between 2018 and 2021). Looking at the study overall: Beta-chain transcripts were consistently detected in greater numbers than alpha-chain transcripts, which likely reflected higher beta-chain transcript abundance. In the raw uncorrected reads, each unique combination of TCR and UMI appeared more than ten times on average. At surgery, hundreds of tumor regions, almost 65 matched nontumor lung samples and 56 PBMC samples were TCR-sequenced for both alpha and beta chains. TCR alpha and beta repertoires were quantitatively compared across multiple tumor regions, matched nontumor lung and blood in non-small cell lung cancer. Nonsynonymous mutation counts, determined by whole-exome sequencing of tumor tissue, were related to TCR repertoire features. Beyond this particular receptor, the publication reports: Confirming at a functional level the hypothesis that regional TCRs recognize regional mutations was considered to require additional single-cell paired TCR alpha and beta sequencing. Ubiquitous expanded tumor TCRs showed up in blood more often at tumor resection than at routine follow-up.

The sample's time point label, decoded: sample taken at primary tumor resection. TCR sequencing used whole RNA extracted from tumor and nontumor lung tissue, or from cryopreserved PBMC samples, without cell sorting. The donors were 65 to 90 patients from the lung TRACERx cohort who had early-stage, untreated non-small cell lung cancer. Only patients for whom sufficient RNA was available from at least two tumor regions were selected for TCR sequencing. The receptor comes from a female donor with early-stage non-small cell lung cancer. The sequencing here drew on PBMCs, taken at surgery.

Here the CDR3 is given as CASRGLGQVHNQPQHF. The bases read TGTGCCAGTAGGGGTCTTGGACAGGTCCACAATCAGCCCCAGCATTTT. Recombination joined TRBV19 with TRBJ1-5; the central 7 bases match TRBD1. The CDR3 runs 16 residues from the cysteine to the phenylalanine. The read is trimmed to its CDR3 DNA, 48 bases read in frame from base 1. CDR1 and CDR2 were assigned from the germline V gene (reference sequence) as LNHDA and SQIVND. Germline trimming amounts to 6 bases on V and 3 bases on J, with 11 as the count of junction bases outside the gene matches.